This T cell receptor (beta chain) was identified in a study of blood T cell repertoires in COVID-19. Across the study: From the United States, Italy and Spain came samples of acute and convalescent COVID-19. T cells, B-cell-depleted T cells, or PBMCs provided the cDNA or gDNA that served as material.

TCRdb's copy holds only in-frame clones and misses some; the assay was immunoSEQ multiplex PCR. The sample holds a few hundred thousand clones, roughly 90% seen once. The CDR3 loop spans 15 amino acids. CDR1 and CDR2 from the germline V gene are MNHEY and SMNVEV (reference sequence). V lost 6 bases to trimming and J lost 2 bases, with 17 bases between them. The chain has TRBV27 and TRBJ2-7, with D possibly matching TRBD1 (5 bases). The source of this sequence is a woman aged 40-49 years who had been exposed to COVID-19. Sequenced sample: PBMCs or T cells enriched from blood (not recorded which). The CDR3 loop is CASSPRRQRTYEQYF. The CDR3 DNA follows: TGTGCCAGCAGCCCCCGGCGACAGCGCACCTACGAGCAGTACTTC.